One sample yielded the 25 T cell receptor beta chains listed below, sequenced in a study of quantifying T cell responses using KT2 cells. Study in general: TCR alpha and beta constant-region primers primed reverse transcription of RNA.

The cDNA 3' end received a ligated oligonucleotide with a UMI. First-round PCR used four to five cycles and beta primers RC1.1 and RC1.2 covering TRBC1 and TRBC2. TCRdb analysed the UMI-ligation and nested PCR reads with MiXCR anew, one entry per CDR3 protein. The table records about 41,000 distinct CDR3 sequences, approximately 15% of them present only once. What was sequenced was PBMCs spiked with cells of the T cell clone KT2. These receptors originate from a human donor.

The gene calls are TRBV7-9 and TRBJ2-1, with TRBD2 as a possible D gene (6 bases). V was pared by 3 bases and J by 0 bases, with 18 bases between. The CDR3 is 18 residues long. CDR1 SEHNR and CDR2 FQNEAQ come from the germline V gene (reference sequence). CDR3 nucleotides: TGTGCCAGCAGCTTCCGCCGGACTCTCGGGAGCTCCTACAATGAGCAGTTCTTC. Translation: CASSFRRTLGSSYNEQFF. Looking up the rest from reference TRBV7-9 and TRBJ2-1 gives the full variable domain: DTGVSQNPRHKITKRGQNVTFRCDPISEHNRLYWYRQTLGQGPEFLTYFQNEAQLEKSRLLSDRFSAERPKGSFSTLEIQRTEQGDSAMYLCASSFRRTLGSSYNEQFFGPGTRLTVL.

The chain has TRBV6-1 and TRBJ1-5; D not resolved. The CDR3 contains 16 residues. Trimming removed 4 bases from V and 7 bases from J, with 20 bases in between. The germline CDR1 and CDR2 sequences are MNHNS and SASEGT. The CDR3 region is CASSVMWQQQGQPQHF. CDR3 coding DNA: TGTGCCAGCAGTGTGATGTGGCAGCAACAAGGACAGCCCCAGCATTTT.

This rearrangement joins TRBV11-2 to TRBJ2-1; the match to TRBD1 covers 7 bases. With 5 bases clipped from V and 5 bases from J, the junction kept 12 bases outside the gene matches. CDR3 length: 16 residues. Germline V gene lookup returns CDR1 SGHAT and CDR2 FQNNGV. The CDR3: CASSPQGLGGHNEQFF. CDR3 nucleotide sequence: TGTGCCAGCAGCCCCCAGGGGCTAGGGGGCCACAATGAGCAGTTCTTC.

The gene calls are TRBV12-3 or TRBV12-4 and TRBJ2-5; a possible D gene is TRBD2 (5 bases). CDR3 size: 18 residues. Trimming left V 2 bases short and J 1 base short, with 20 bases between. The CDR3 nucleotides read TGTGCCAGCAGTTTATCTCTGGGGAACGTGCGGGCCCAAGAGACCCAGTACTTC. Protein product: CASSLSLGNVRAQETQYF.

CDR3 bases: TGTGCCAGCTCAAGGGCAGGCTCCTCGGGCACAGATACGCAGTATTTT. It is translated as CASSRAGSSGTDTQYF. The chain has TRBV18 and TRBJ2-3; D call uncertain. The germline V and J ends were trimmed by 5 bases and 1 base, with 16 bases remaining between them. Germline CDR1 is KGHSH and CDR2 is LQKENI. The CDR3 covers 16 residues.

The chain combines TRBV3-1 with TRBJ2-2, with D tentatively TRBD2 (6 bases). The CDR3 totals 15 residues. V was trimmed by 4 bases and J by 5 bases, leaving 14 bases between them. The germline V gene encodes CDR1 LGHDT and CDR2 YNNKEL (reference sequence). The CDR3 sequence is CASSLPSRGTGELFF. The CDR3 coding sequence is TGTGCCAGCAGCCTTCCCAGTCGGGGGACCGGGGAGCTGTTTTTT. Complete variable domain (other parts from reference TRBV3-1 and TRBJ2-2): DTAVSQTPKYLVTQMGNDKSIKCEQNLGHDTMYWYKQDSKKFLKIMFSYNNKELIINETVPNRFSPKSPDKAHLNLHINSLELGDSAVYFCASSLPSRGTGELFFGEGSRLTVL.

This clonotype was seen only a few times. The V gene is TRBV10-3, the J gene TRBJ2-7; no definite D call. CDR3 length: 11 amino acids. V was pared by 6 bases and J by 4 bases, with 7 bases between. The V gene's germline CDR1 is ENHRY and CDR2 SYGVKD. CDR3 in DNA: TGTGCCATCAGCCCTGGGTACGAGCAGTACTTC. Protein: CAISPGYEQYF.

This clonotype showed up just a few times. J is TRBJ2-1 and V is TRBV2, with 9 bases lining up with TRBD2. V was pared by 4 bases and J by 7 bases, with 8 bases of the junction left unmatched. Per germline, CDR1 SNHLY and CDR2 FYNNEI. The CDR3 is 15 amino acids. The CDR3 loop reads CASSARAGGPNEQFF. CDR3 bases: TGTGCCAGCAGTGCTCGCGCGGGAGGGCCAAATGAGCAGTTCTTC.

The chain links TRBV20-1 to TRBJ2-3, with a possible D match to TRBD1 (5 bases). V lost 3 bases, J lost 3 bases, and 13 bases lay in between. The germline V gene encodes CDR1 DFQATT and CDR2 SNEGSKA (reference sequence). CDR3 length equals 14 residues. This CDR3 is CSARWGSFTDTQYF. DNA of the CDR3: TGCAGTGCTAGGTGGGGCAGCTTTACAGATACGCAGTATTTT.

J is TRBJ2-5 and V is TRBV5-6, with 10 bases matching TRBD2. Germline CDR1 and CDR2: SGHDT and YYEEEE. There are 16 residues in the CDR3. V lost 1 base and J lost 2; bases outside the gene matches: 5. The CDR3 protein is CASSLYSGGTQETQYF. For the CDR3, the DNA is TGTGCCAGCAGCTTGTATAGCGGGGGGACGCAAGAGACCCAGTACTTC.

Only a few counts were recorded for this clonotype. As DNA, the CDR3 is TGTGCCAGCAGCTTAACCCTAGCGGGAGCGCAGTATTTT. This codes for CASSLTLAGAQYF. V is TRBV7-3 and J is TRBJ2-3; 10 nucleotides line up with TRBD2. With 0 bases clipped from V and 10 bases from J, the junction kept 1 base outside the gene matches. There are 13 residues in the CDR3. Germline values: CDR1 SGHTA, CDR2 FQGTGA.

This clonotype has ten or more counts. The V and J genes are TRBV4-3 and TRBJ2-3, with TRBD2 matching over 10 bases. CDR3 length: 16 residues. Unmatched junction bases numbered 4, after V lost 3 bases and J lost 1 base. Germline values: CDR1 LGHNA, CDR2 YSLEER. CDR3 DNA: TGCGCCAGCAGCCACTCCGGGACTAGCGGCACAGATACGCAGTATTTT. Translated, it gives CASSHSGTSGTDTQYF.

This clonotype was recorded at least ten times. The chain has TRBV3-1 and TRBJ1-1; D is unclear. Trimming took 4 bases from V and 1 from J, leaving 16 bases between them. CDR1 and CDR2 (germline): LGHDT, YNNKEL (reference sequence). The CDR3 contains 16 residues. CDR3 nucleotides: TGTGCCAGCAGCCCGAGGCCTTTTGGCCCGAACACTGAAGCTTTCTTT. Its protein is CASSPRPFGPNTEAFF.

This rearrangement joins TRBV20-1 to TRBJ1-1, with 10 nucleotides matching TRBD1. V gave up 3 bases and J gave up 4 bases; unmatched junction bases: 8. CDR1 is DFQATT, CDR2 SNEGSKA, per germline (reference sequence). There are 15 residues in the CDR3. The CDR3 coding sequence is TGCAGTGCTAGCGCGGGACAGGGGCGGGGCACTGAAGCTTTCTTT. It yields the protein CSASAGQGRGTEAFF.

The chain combines TRBV6-5 with TRBJ2-3; no reliable D call. V was clipped by 0 bases and J by 6 bases, with 10 bases between them. The CDR3 has 14 amino acids. The V gene's germline CDR1 is MNHEY and CDR2 SVGAGI. The CDR3 region is CASSYSRPGDTQYF. CDR3 sequence (DNA): TGTGCCAGCAGTTACTCCCGGCCCGGGGATACGCAGTATTTT.

This rearrangement joins TRBV7-9 to TRBJ1-1, with TRBD1 as a possible D gene (6 bases). In germline, CDR1 is SEHNR, CDR2 FQNEAQ (reference sequence). The V and J ends lost 0 bases and 0 bases respectively, with 8 bases between them. CDR3 length: 15 amino acids. In DNA form, the CDR3 reads TGTGCCAGCAGCTTAGCGGGGGCTATGAACACTGAAGCTTTCTTT. Translated: CASSLAGAMNTEAFF.

This clonotype was detected ten times or more. The genes are TRBV25-1 and TRBJ2-7; D call uncertain. V was cut by 4 bases and J by 4 bases, with 8 bases left in between. This CDR3 has 12 amino acids. The germline CDR1 and CDR2 sequences are MGHDK and SYGVNS. The CDR3 region is CASSVTEYEQYF. CDR3 bases: TGTGCCAGCAGTGTAACGGAATACGAGCAGTACTTC.

The chain has TRBV12-3 or TRBV12-4 and TRBJ2-1, with TRBD2 identical over 10 bases. The CDR3 has 14 amino acids. V gave up 5 bases and J gave up 6 bases; unmatched junction bases: 4. CDR3 residues: CASSETSGANEQFF. CDR3 DNA: TGTGCCAGCAGTGAAACTAGCGGGGCCAATGAGCAGTTCTTC.

This clonotype showed up many times. The rearrangement joins TRBV6-5 to TRBJ2-3; tentatively, D is TRBD1 (5 bases). The CDR3 has 13 amino acids. Trimming left V 6 bases short and J 5 bases short, with 12 bases between. From germline, CDR1 is MNHEY and CDR2 SVGAGI. The CDR3 region has the DNA TGTGCCAGCAGCAGGGATTCTGGAGATACGCAGTATTTT. It translates to CASSRDSGDTQYF.

The V gene is TRBV21-1, the J gene TRBJ2-1. TRBV21-1 constitutes a pseudogene. The CDR3 has 15 residues. The CDR3 DNA follows: TGTGCCAGCAGCAAAAGTGGGAAGATTTACAATGAGCAGTTCTTC. It translates to CASSKSGKIYNEQFF.

This clonotype was seen repeatedly, ten times or more. V gene TRBV12-3 or TRBV12-4 combines with J gene TRBJ2-1, with D possibly called TRBD1 or TRBD2 (5 bases each). The CDR3 has 13 residues. The V gene lost 6 bases and the J gene lost 7 bases, with 13 bases spanning the gap. The CDR3 DNA sequence: TGTGCCAGCAGCCTCGGGACGGTTAATGAGCAGTTCTTC. Translation: CASSLGTVNEQFF.

This clonotype showed up many times. The rearrangement joins TRBV11-2 to TRBJ1-6; D may be TRBD1 (5 bases). CDR1 and CDR2 (germline): SGHAT, FQNNGV. The CDR3 runs to 19 residues. The V gene lost 1 base and the J gene lost 8 bases, with 24 bases spanning the gap. The CDR3 sequence is CASSLGAGRTVTRDSPLHF. The CDR3 DNA sequence: TGTGCCAGCAGCTTAGGGGCCGGCCGAACGGTGACCAGGGATTCACCCCTCCACTTT. The whole variable domain, filled in from reference TRBV11-2 and TRBJ1-6, reads EAGVAQSPRYKIIEKRQSVAFWCNPISGHATLYWYQQILGQGPKLLIQFQNNGVVDDSQLPKDRFSAERLKGVDSTLKIQPAKLEDSAVYLCASSLGAGRTVTRDSPLHFGNGTRLTVT.

This chain joins TRBV20-1 and TRBJ1-5; D unresolved. Germline V lookup: CDR1 DFQATT, CDR2 SNEGSKA (reference sequence). The CDR3 extends over 13 amino acids. V gave up 2 bases and J gave up 0 bases, with 5 bases separating them. CDR3 in amino acids: CSARTYSNQPQHF. CDR3 nucleotide sequence: TGCAGTGCTAGAACTTATAGCAATCAGCCCCAGCATTTT.

This clonotype showed up just a few times. The chain links TRBV30 to TRBJ1-2, with D possibly TRBD1 on 6 matching bases. The germline gives CDR1 GTSNPN, CDR2 SVGIG (reference sequence). This CDR3 is built from 12 residues. V gave up 7 bases and J gave up 3 bases, with 12 bases separating them. In DNA, the CDR3 is TGTGCCTCCCAGGCAGGGGACTATGGCTACACCTTC. This sequence encodes CASQAGDYGYTF.

This clonotype has ten or more counts. The J gene is TRBJ2-7, the V gene TRBV12-3 or TRBV12-4, with 9 bases aligning to TRBD2. This CDR3 is 15 amino acids long. The trim removed 7 bases at V and 3 bases at J, leaving 10 bases unmatched. The CDR3 region is CASTLSGSNGYEQYF. CDR3 bases: TGTGCCAGCACTCTTAGCGGGAGCAACGGCTACGAGCAGTACTTC.